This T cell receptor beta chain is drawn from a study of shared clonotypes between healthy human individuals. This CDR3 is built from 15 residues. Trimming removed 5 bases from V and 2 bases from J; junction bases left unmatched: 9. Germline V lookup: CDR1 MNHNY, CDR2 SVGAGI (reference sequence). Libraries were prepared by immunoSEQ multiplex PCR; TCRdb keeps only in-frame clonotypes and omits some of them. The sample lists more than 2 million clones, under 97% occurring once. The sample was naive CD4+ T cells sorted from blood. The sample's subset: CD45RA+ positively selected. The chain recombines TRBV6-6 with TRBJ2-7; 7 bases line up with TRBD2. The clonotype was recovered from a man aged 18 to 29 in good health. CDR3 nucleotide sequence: TGTGCCAGCAGTGGGGGAGGGGCGGGAACCTACGAGCAGTACTTC. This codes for CASSGGGAGTYEQYF.